This T cell receptor (beta chain) emerged from a study of T cell responses to AZD1222 COVID-19 vaccine. CDR3 length: 14 amino acids. Trimming stripped 5 bases from V and 3 bases from J, with 11 bases between. Germline V gives CDR1 SGHTA, CDR2 FQGNSA. Profiling relied on immunoSEQ multiplex PCR, and the TCRdb table lists in-frame clones only, not all of them. The profile covers about 150,000 clones, with approximately 91% appearing a single time and approximately 3.8% taken by the ten largest. The TCR was taken from an adult who received the AZD1222 COVID-19 vaccine. The starting material was peripheral blood, obtained 28 days after the second AZD1222 dose. V is TRBV7-2 and J is TRBJ1-5, with a weak D call TRBD1 (5 bases). CDR3 sequence (DNA): TGTGCCAGCAGCATCGGGGGAATCAATCAGCCCCAGCATTTT. Translating it yields CASSIGGINQPQHF.